The 11 T cell receptor beta chains in this list originate from one sample, sequenced in a study of CD8+CD57+ T cells in acquired aplastic anemia. Patients sequenced had flow cytometry evidence of CD8+CD57+ cell expansion. Genomic DNA, the template, was used for profiling of the TCR beta VDJ and CDR3. Each CDR3 protein is one row after TCRdb ran MiXCR on the reads. The table shows approximately 300,000 distinct CDR3 sequences, with about three fifths occurring only once. The sequenced sample consisted of sorted CD4+, CD8+, or CD8+CD57+ T cells (not recorded which) from PBMCs. The origin of the receptors is a human donor with aplastic anemia.

The chain couples TRBV7-9 to TRBJ1-4; D unresolved. Germline lookup yields CDR1 SEHNR and CDR2 FQNEAQ (reference sequence). V lost 0 bases to trimming and J lost 0 bases, with 11 bases between them. This CDR3 is built from 17 residues. Here the CDR3 DNA reads TGTGCCAGCAGCTTAGCGCTTAAGAGATCAACTAATGAAAAACTGTTTTTT. Translation gives CASSLALKRSTNEKLFF.

The chain employs TRBV20-1 and TRBJ2-7, with D uncertain. CDR1 DFQATT and CDR2 SNEGSKA come from the germline V gene (reference sequence). The CDR3 loop spans 12 amino acids. Trimming pared 3 bases from V and 1 base from J, leaving 7 bases between. The CDR3 DNA reads TGCAGTGCTAGCTGGCAATCCTACGAGCAGTACTTC. Its protein is CSASWQSYEQYF.

The chain recombines TRBV20-1 with TRBJ1-5; TRBD1 matches at 11 bases. The CDR3 contains 16 residues. CDR1 and CDR2 (germline): DFQATT, SNEGSKA (reference sequence). J gave up 0 bases and V 6 bases, and 7 bases lay outside the gene matches. In DNA form, the CDR3 reads TGCAGTGCAATCGGACAGGGGGCGGGTAGCAATCAGCCCCAGCATTTT. The encoded protein is CSAIGQGAGSNQPQHF.

The table lists this clonotype with a few counts. A much bigger clone sits one base away, suggesting this may be a read error. This chain links TRBV6-5 with TRBJ1-4; D unresolved. V was trimmed by 3 bases and J by 8 bases, leaving 10 bases between them. Germline lookup yields CDR1 MNHEY and CDR2 SVGAGI. The CDR3 loop spans 13 amino acids. CDR3 residues: CASSYRDGEKLFF. Written as DNA, the CDR3 is TGTGCCAGCAGTTATCGCGACGGGGAAAAACTGTTTTTT.

This chain links TRBV7-8 with TRBJ2-7; either TRBD1 or TRBD2 may supply D (5 bases each). Germline-derived CDR1 and CDR2 are SGHVS and FQNEAQ. Trimming pared 5 bases from V and 1 base from J, leaving 21 bases between. This CDR3 spans 17 amino acids. The CDR3 region has the DNA TGTGCCAGCAGCGTTGGGTATCGGGGCAGGAGATCCTACGAGCAGTACTTC. Translating gives CASSVGYRGRRSYEQYF.

The rearrangement uses TRBV20-1 and TRBJ2-5; weak D call: TRBD2 (5 bases). The ends were cut back, 2 bases at V and 3 bases at J, with 10 bases in the middle. The V gene's germline CDR1 is DFQATT and CDR2 SNEGSKA (reference sequence). The CDR3 runs 13 residues. The CDR3 DNA is TGCAGTGCTAGATACGGGGTTAAAGAGACCCAGTACTTC. This translates into CSARYGVKETQYF.

The rearrangement uses TRBV20-1 and TRBJ2-5; D is uncertain. This CDR3 is 15 amino acids long. CDR1 is DFQATT and CDR2 is SNEGSKA in the germline V gene (reference sequence). Trimming cost V 3 bases and J 1 base, with 15 bases left between them. CDR3 amino acids: CSASPLRDIQETQYF. CDR3 DNA sequence: TGCAGTGCTAGTCCCCTAAGGGATATCCAAGAGACCCAGTACTTC.

Details on this clonotype: Compared with germline, one end of the junction differs, possibly owing to a read error. The chain joins TRBV2 to TRBJ2-7, with TRBD2 matching 7 bases. This CDR3 contains 11 residues. CDR1 SNHLY and CDR2 FYNNEI come from the germline V gene. CDR3 region: CGLESRYEQYF. The CDR3 nucleotides read TGCGGACTAGAGTCGCGGTACGAGCAGTACTTC.

The V call is TRBV19, the J call TRBJ2-1; 7 bases fit TRBD2. The length of the CDR3 is 13 residues. Germline CDR1 reads LNHDA; CDR2 reads SQIVND (reference sequence). With 0 bases clipped from V and 14 bases from J, the junction kept 7 bases outside the gene matches. This CDR3 is CASSIDGTILKFF. CDR3 sequence (DNA): TGTGCCAGTAGTATAGACGGGACTATTTTAAAGTTCTTC.

This clonotype is termed medium-sized (0.01 to 0.1%). V gene TRBV29-1 combines with J gene TRBJ1-2, with D unresolved. Germline assignment: CDR1 SQVTM and CDR2 ANQGSEA. V was pared by 0 bases and J by 5 bases, with 13 bases between. This CDR3 spans 14 amino acids. The CDR3 DNA reads as TGCAGCGTTGAAGATGGCACAGCAACATATGGCTACACCTTC. As protein: CSVEDGTATYGYTF. Based on the CDR3 plus reference TRBV29-1 and TRBJ1-2, the full variable domain is SAVISQKPSRDICQRGTSLTIQCQVDSQVTMMFWYRQQPGQSLTLIATANQGSEATYESGFVIDKFPISRPNLTFSTLTVSNMSPEDSSIYLCSVEDGTATYGYTFGSGTRLTVV.

The V and J genes are TRBV7-9 and TRBJ1-3; unclear D gene. Germline values: CDR1 SEHNR, CDR2 FQNEAQ (reference sequence). The CDR3 is made up of 17 amino acids. Between the trimmed V and J ends, which lost 1 base and 8 bases, there was a span of 21 bases. CDR3 residues: CASSLGIAGFYGYTIYF. The CDR3 DNA reads TGTGCCAGCAGCTTAGGGATTGCGGGGTTCTATGGCTACACCATATATTTT.